The text below deals with one T cell receptor (beta chain). Authors' data handling: Estimation of nucleated cell counts was performed using reference gene primer amplification. Some clones are missing from TCRdb's copy, which holds only in-frame ones; the method was immunoSEQ multiplex PCR. The V and J calls and the clone size are those of that table, but D and trimming were determined from the DNA. The table includes under 350,000 clones, over 75% detected once. This sample stems from a study of blood T cell repertoires in COVID-19. Overall study context: Italy, Spain and the United States were the sources of the convalescent and acute COVID-19 samples. The cDNA or gDNA used as material had been derived from T cells, B-cell-depleted T cells, or PBMCs.

Germline V gene data show CDR1 as MNHNS and CDR2 as SASEGT. Trimming shortened V by 3 bases and J by 0 bases, and 8 bases separated the two germline ends. The CDR3 is 14 residues long. The chain joins TRBV6-1 to TRBJ1-1; TRBD1 is a possible D gene (5 bases). Sequencing was carried out using peripheral blood. The sequence derives from a human donor in a cohort sampled during active COVID-19. Here the CDR3 reads CASSETDLNTEAFF. The CDR3 nucleotides are TGTGCCAGCAGTGAGACAGATCTGAACACTGAAGCTTTCTTT.